This T cell receptor beta chain was captured by sequencing in a study of cytomegalovirus exposure and HLA in healthy donors. Study results and limitations: Reports showed the classifier diagnosing cytomegalovirus status with high specificity and sensitivity. On later analysis, the bulk of CMV-associated TCR beta chains appeared to be HLA-restricted. Previous analysis showed most TCR beta V segments were productive about 90% or about 30% of the time.

Nominal health characterized the donors when sampled, though unrecorded immune exposures were likely. On this clone itself: The antigen is undetermined.

Use of 60 Vbeta and 13 Jbeta primers characterized the PCR. The table came from immunoSEQ multiplex PCR; TCRdb's copy has only in-frame clones and leaves some out. This table has around 210,000 clones, around 80% appearing once. This CDR3 is built from 15 residues. Germline CDR1 and CDR2: ENHRY and SYGVKD. The ends lost 2 bases at V and 2 bases at J; junction bases unmatched: 3. Sequences were obtained from PBMCs. This chain uses TRBV10-3 with TRBJ2-7; 10 nucleotides match TRBD1. The sequence was collected from a boy between 10 and 17 years old in good health and CMV-seronegative. CDR3 in amino acids: CAISEVDRGPYEQYF. The CDR3 DNA reads as TGTGCCATCAGTGAGGTAGACAGGGGGCCCTACGAGCAGTACTTC.